This T cell receptor (beta chain) emerged from a study of blood T cells in healthy people across ages. CDR3 length: 14 residues. V was clipped by 2 bases and J by 4 bases, with 11 bases between them. Next came a second PCR, run for about 7 to 12 cycles, which used a sample-barcoded 5' primer along with a J-beta primer mix. TCRdb passed the 5' RACE reads through MiXCR, listing each CDR3 protein once. This table has over 1,500,000 distinct CDR3 sequences, around 40% appearing once. Regarding the study as a whole: Strong correlation linked observed beta diversity and percent naive T cells.

In this sample, this clonotype turned up a few times. Its antigen is currently unknown. The specimen was blood. The sequence derives from a human donor in good health. The chain links TRBV12-3 or TRBV12-4 to TRBJ1-2, with D uncertain. CDR3 region: CASSLRESGYGYTF. The CDR3 DNA reads as TGTGCCAGCAGTTTAAGAGAGTCCGGCTATGGCTACACCTTC.